One and the same sample provided the 10 T cell receptor beta chains below, sequenced in a study of blood T cell repertoires in COVID-19. The method was immunoSEQ multiplex PCR; TCRdb's version includes in-frame clones alone and lacks a portion of them. The repertoire holds around 53,000 clones, with about 87% as singletons. The sequencing input was peripheral blood. The receptors were gathered from a man aged 45-65 years with acute or convalescent COVID-19.

The chain recombines TRBV7-9 with TRBJ1-5, with D perhaps matching TRBD1 (5 bases). This CDR3 has 15 amino acids. The ends were cut back, 0 bases at V and 4 bases at J, with 10 bases in the middle. Looked up from germline, CDR1 is SEHNR and CDR2 is FQNEAQ (reference sequence). The CDR3, as DNA: TGTGCCAGCAGCTTAGCCACAGGACCGAATCAGCCCCAGCATTTT. Its protein product is CASSLATGPNQPQHF.

The chain carries TRBV12-3 or TRBV12-4 and TRBJ2-2; D gene uncertain. CDR3 length: 12 amino acids. Trimming left V 3 bases short and J 5 bases short, with 4 bases between. The CDR3 DNA follows: TGTGCCAGCAGTTTCGGGACCGGGGAGCTGTTTTTT. The encoded protein is CASSFGTGELFF.

The chain employs TRBV9 and TRBJ2-7; no clear D. CDR3 size: 13 residues. Germline V gene lookup returns CDR1 SGDLS and CDR2 YYNGEE. Trimming stripped 3 bases from V and 7 bases from J, with 14 bases between. CDR3 residues: CASSARLELEQYF. In nucleotides, the CDR3 is TGTGCCAGCAGCGCACGCCTAGAACTAGAGCAGTACTTC.

This chain uses TRBV5-1 with TRBJ2-7; D is possibly TRBD2 (5 bases). There are 15 residues in the CDR3. The V gene lost 0 bases and the J gene lost 2 bases, with 12 bases spanning the gap. CDR1 is SGHRS and CDR2 is YFSETQ in the germline V gene. CDR3 nucleotides: TGCGCCAGCAGCTTGGCCGCCAGCGGAACCTACGAGCAGTACTTC. It yields the protein CASSLAASGTYEQYF.

This clone was counted only a few times. The chain links TRBV7-9 to TRBJ1-1, with 9 bases that match TRBD1. Trimming removed 5 bases from V and 3 bases from J; junction bases left unmatched: 4. Germline CDR1 SEHNR, CDR2 FQNEAQ (reference sequence). CDR3 length: 14 residues. The DNA for the CDR3 is TGTGCCAGCAGCCCCCGGGACAGGGACACTGAAGCTTTCTTT. Its protein product is CASSPRDRDTEAFF.

The gene calls are TRBV13 and TRBJ1-6, with 8 bases lining up with TRBD1. Per germline, CDR1 PRHDT and CDR2 FYEKMQ (reference sequence). This CDR3 has 14 amino acids. The V and J ends lost 6 bases and 7 bases, in that order; junction bases with no gene match: 5. CDR3 loop: CASRDRAGNSPLHF. The DNA for the CDR3 is TGTGCCAGCAGGGACAGGGCCGGCAATTCACCCCTCCACTTT.

In this sample, this clone turned up once. V gene TRBV2 combines with J gene TRBJ2-7; D possibly corresponds to TRBD1 (5 bases). Germline CDR1 and CDR2: SNHLY and FYNNEI. CDR3 length: 14 amino acids. Trimming stripped 2 bases from V and 0 bases from J, with 8 bases between. The CDR3 region has the DNA TGTGCCAGCAGTGAACAGGGCCTCTCCTACGAGCAGTACTTC. Residues: CASSEQGLSYEQYF.

The chain links TRBV6-5 to TRBJ1-2; D not certain. Trimming shortened V by 6 bases and J by 7 bases, and 15 bases separated the two germline ends. The CDR3 is 13 residues long. Germline lookup yields CDR1 MNHEY and CDR2 SVGAGI. The CDR3 is CASSRTWEGGYTF. Written as DNA, the CDR3 is TGTGCCAGCAGCCGGACTTGGGAAGGTGGCTACACCTTC.

This chain connects TRBV7-3 to TRBJ2-5; tentatively, D is TRBD2 (7 bases). The V and J ends lost 6 bases and 3 bases respectively, with 14 bases between them. Germline V gives CDR1 SGHTA, CDR2 FQGTGA. The CDR3 has 14 residues. This CDR3 is CASSLRGGEETQYF. The CDR3, as DNA: TGTGCCAGCAGTTTACGAGGGGGGGAAGAGACCCAGTACTTC.

The V gene is TRBV25-1, the J gene TRBJ1-5; no firm D call. V was shortened by 6 bases and J by 4 bases, with 10 bases between the two germline ends. Germline lookup yields CDR1 MGHDK and CDR2 SYGVNS. This CDR3 is built from 13 residues. CDR3 coding DNA: TGTGCCAGCAGGCCCTCGGGGAATCAGCCCCAGCATTTT. Translated: CASRPSGNQPQHF.